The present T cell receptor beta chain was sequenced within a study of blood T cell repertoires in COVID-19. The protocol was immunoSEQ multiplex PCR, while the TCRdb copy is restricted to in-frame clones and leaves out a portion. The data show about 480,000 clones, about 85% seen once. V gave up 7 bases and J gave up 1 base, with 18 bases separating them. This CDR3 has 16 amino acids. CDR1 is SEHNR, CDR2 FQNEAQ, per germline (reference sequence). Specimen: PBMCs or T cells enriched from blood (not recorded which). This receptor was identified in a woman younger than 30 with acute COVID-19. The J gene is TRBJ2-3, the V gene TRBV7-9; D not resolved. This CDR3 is CASTPKSREGTDTQYF. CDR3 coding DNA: TGTGCCAGCACCCCTAAGTCCCGAGAGGGCACAGATACGCAGTATTTT. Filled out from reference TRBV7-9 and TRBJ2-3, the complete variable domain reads DTGVSQNPRHKITKRGQNVTFRCDPISEHNRLYWYRQTLGQGPEFLTYFQNEAQLEKSRLLSDRFSAERPKGSFSTLEIQRTEQGDSAMYLCASTPKSREGTDTQYFGPGTRLTVL.